A selection of T cell receptor beta chains follows, all from one sample in a study of T cells in Graves' hyperthyroidism and ophthalmopathy. TCRdb redid the calling of the multiplex PCR reads with MiXCR, one entry per CDR3 protein. The table has around 560,000 distinct CDR3 sequences, approximately 16% seen once. The specimen sequenced was blood. The receptors were sampled from a young woman with Graves' hyperthyroidism. Each CDR3 is given with its conserved first and last residue.

cdr3_aa: CASTLRGGANEKLFF
j_call: TRBJ1-4
v_call: TRBV2

cdr3_aa: CASSEDSGTYSYEQYF
j_call: TRBJ2-7
v_call: TRBV2

cdr3_aa: CVSTEGGQGNEQFF
j_call: TRBJ2-1
v_call: TRBV28

cdr3_aa: CASSRHNPGVHEQFF
j_call: TRBJ2-1
v_call: TRBV6-2/TRBV6-3

cdr3_aa: CASSKAGGVYEQYF
j_call: TRBJ2-7
v_call: TRBV27

cdr3_aa: CATSSGSNEKLFF
j_call: TRBJ1-4
v_call: TRBV15

cdr3_aa: CASSYAELAGYNEQFF
j_call: TRBJ2-1
v_call: TRBV6-6

cdr3_aa: CASSITHSSYEQYF
j_call: TRBJ2-7
v_call: TRBV19

cdr3_aa: CASSQDIQGFLSEQYF
j_call: TRBJ2-7
v_call: TRBV4-3

cdr3_aa: CASSLRGFGQPQHF
j_call: TRBJ1-5
v_call: TRBV7-2

cdr3_aa: CASRLLAGAREQYF
j_call: TRBJ2-7
v_call: TRBV28

cdr3_aa: CSARDLQSSYEQYF
j_call: TRBJ2-7
v_call: TRBV20-1

cdr3_aa: CASSPGGEAVSVAEAFF
j_call: TRBJ1-1
v_call: TRBV18

cdr3_aa: CAISESPVRHWTQYF
j_call: TRBJ2-5
v_call: TRBV10-3

cdr3_aa: CASRRSSYNEQFF
j_call: TRBJ2-1
v_call: TRBV3-1

cdr3_aa: CASSLFGVPEAFF
j_call: TRBJ1-1
v_call: TRBV28

cdr3_aa: CASSSGTGDEQYF
j_call: TRBJ2-7
v_call: TRBV27

cdr3_aa: CASSADRTYGYTF
j_call: TRBJ1-2
v_call: TRBV10-2

cdr3_aa: CASCVDPRADTQYF
j_call: TRBJ2-3
v_call: TRBV19

cdr3_aa: CASSLSRQSTDTQYF
j_call: TRBJ2-3
v_call: TRBV27

cdr3_aa: CASSLAGTSTEFF
j_call: TRBJ2-1
v_call: TRBV5-1

cdr3_aa: CASSLYGTGTSINYGYTF
j_call: TRBJ1-2
v_call: TRBV11-2

cdr3_aa: CASKTQDLSYEQYF
j_call: TRBJ2-7
v_call: TRBV12-3/TRBV12-4

cdr3_aa: CASSARLAPNEQFF
j_call: TRBJ2-1
v_call: TRBV11-2

cdr3_aa: CASSEAGLAGYTDTQYF
j_call: TRBJ2-3
v_call: TRBV2

cdr3_aa: CSARVSGTGGRETQYF
j_call: TRBJ2-5
v_call: TRBV20-1

cdr3_aa: CASSQDAGQGELGTEAFF
j_call: TRBJ1-1
v_call: TRBV3-1

cdr3_aa: CASSTSTGGYGYTF
j_call: TRBJ1-2
v_call: TRBV19

cdr3_aa: CASSPTWGSNTEAFF
j_call: TRBJ1-1
v_call: TRBV9

cdr3_aa: CAWSIRDRVVADTQYF
j_call: TRBJ2-3
v_call: TRBV30

cdr3_aa: CSVDHNYGYTF
j_call: TRBJ1-2
v_call: TRBV29-1